The clone carrying this TCR beta chain was recorded only once. The data stem from a study of CD8 T cells in Susac syndrome. V shed 6 bases, J shed 8 bases, and the junction held 13 bases outside the gene matches. The CDR3 contains 16 residues. Reverse transcription of roughly 0.5 to 1 ug RNA was carried out with random hexamers. Using its own MiXCR run on the immunoSEQ multiplex PCR reads, TCRdb lists one record per CDR3 protein. The profile shows approximately 130,000 distinct CDR3 sequences, 90% to 95% of them singletons. The multiple sclerosis controls were treatment-naive patients affected by stable or active relapsing-remitting disease.

Material for sequencing was CD8+ T cells from PBMCs. V gene TRBV12-3 or TRBV12-4 combines with J gene TRBJ1-4; 9 bases are a match to TRBD1. This TCR derives from a human donor with multiple sclerosis. CDR3 protein: CASRGMTGTGIEKLFF. CDR3 in DNA: TGTGCCAGCAGGGGGATGACAGGGACAGGGATAGAAAAACTGTTTTTT.